This entry describes one TCR beta chain. The data belong to a study of blood T cell repertoires in COVID-19. The wider study: T cells, B-cell-depleted T cells, or PBMCs supplied cDNA or gDNA.

Only in-frame clones appear in the TCRdb table, and some are missing; sequencing was by immunoSEQ multiplex PCR. The profile covers about 190,000 clones, with around 85% appearing a single time and 1.1% taken by the ten largest. After removal of 2 bases from V and 0 bases from J, the junction contained 0 bases not matched to a gene. The germline CDR1 and CDR2 sequences are SGDLS and YYNGEE. CDR3 length: 16 amino acids. Material for sequencing was peripheral blood. The genes are TRBV9 and TRBJ1-6, with 9 positions matching TRBD1. The TCR sequence derives from a man aged 30 to 45 with acute or convalescent COVID-19. CDR3 in DNA: TGTGCCAGCAGCGTGACAGGGGGCTCCTATAATTCACCCCTCCACTTT. Amino acid sequence: CASSVTGGSYNSPLHF.